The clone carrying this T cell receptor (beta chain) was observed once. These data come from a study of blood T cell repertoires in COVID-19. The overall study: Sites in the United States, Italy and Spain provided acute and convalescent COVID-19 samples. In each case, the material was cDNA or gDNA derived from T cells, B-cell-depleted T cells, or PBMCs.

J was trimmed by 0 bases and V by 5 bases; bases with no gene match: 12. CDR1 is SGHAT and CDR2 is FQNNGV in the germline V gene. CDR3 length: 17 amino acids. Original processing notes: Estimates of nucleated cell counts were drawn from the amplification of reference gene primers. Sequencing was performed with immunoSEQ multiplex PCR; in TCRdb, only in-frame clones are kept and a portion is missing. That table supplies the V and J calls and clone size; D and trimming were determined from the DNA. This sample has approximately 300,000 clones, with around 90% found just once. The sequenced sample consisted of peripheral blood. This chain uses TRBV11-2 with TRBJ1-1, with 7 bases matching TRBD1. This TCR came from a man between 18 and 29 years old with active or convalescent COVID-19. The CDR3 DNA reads TGTGCCAGCAGCCTACAGGGGAACAGGCCCCTGAACACTGAAGCTTTCTTT. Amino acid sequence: CASSLQGNRPLNTEAFF.